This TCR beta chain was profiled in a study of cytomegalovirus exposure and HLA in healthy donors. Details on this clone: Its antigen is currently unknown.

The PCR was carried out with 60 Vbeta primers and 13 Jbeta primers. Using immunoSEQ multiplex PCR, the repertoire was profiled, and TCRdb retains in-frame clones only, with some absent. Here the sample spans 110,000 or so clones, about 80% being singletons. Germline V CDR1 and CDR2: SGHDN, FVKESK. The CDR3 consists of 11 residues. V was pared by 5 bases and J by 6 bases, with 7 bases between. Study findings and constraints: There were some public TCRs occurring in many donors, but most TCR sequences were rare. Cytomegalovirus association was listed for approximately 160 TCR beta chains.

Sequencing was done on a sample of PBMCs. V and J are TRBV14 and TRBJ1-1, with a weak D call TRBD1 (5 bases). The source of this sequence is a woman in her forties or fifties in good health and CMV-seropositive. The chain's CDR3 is CASSRGAEAFF. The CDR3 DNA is TGTGCCAGCAGCAGGGGCGCTGAAGCTTTCTTT.